This TCR beta chain was identified during a study of Ad26.COV2.S vaccination and SARS-CoV-2 variants. TCRdb's table, derived via immunoSEQ multiplex PCR, lists solely in-frame clones and lacks some. The data show about 180,000 clones, about 83% seen once. Germline assignment: CDR1 SEHNR and CDR2 FQNEAQ (reference sequence). V lost 6 bases and J lost 4; bases outside the gene matches: 2. This CDR3 contains 13 residues. The gene calls are TRBV7-9 and TRBJ2-5; 10 bases are a match to TRBD2. This clonotype was obtained from a human donor who had recovered from COVID-19. The sequences come from peripheral blood, collected after recovery from COVID-19. This chain's CDR3 is CASSSGGIETQYF. The CDR3 DNA follows: TGTGCCAGCAGTAGCGGGGGGATAGAGACCCAGTACTTC. The variable domain in full, with the rest retrieved from reference TRBV7-9 and TRBJ2-5, is DTGVSQNPRHKITKRGQNVTFRCDPISEHNRLYWYRQTLGQGPEFLTYFQNEAQLEKSRLLSDRFSAERPKGSFSTLEIQRTEQGDSAMYLCASSSGGIETQYFGPGTRLLVL.